This T cell receptor beta chain was identified during a study of siplizumab effects on memory and regulatory T cells. Using immunoSEQ multiplex PCR, the repertoire was profiled, and TCRdb retains in-frame clones only, with some absent. The table lists around 87,000 clones, about 90% of them singletons. Study-level points and caveats: Unstimulated subset assignment was obtained for only a minor fraction of alloreactive clones. Suppressive function of proliferating Tregs from siplizumab cultures was not confirmed. The diversity of naive T cells seemed greater than that of memory cells, and their alloresponse contribution seemed major. Relative to controls at more than 25%, mappable alloreactive CD4+ clones exhibited a mean Treg-derived proportion of more than 60% with siplizumab.

For this clone: Its target is not known.

Sequenced: CD4+ T cells sorted from blood. This TCR was recovered from a human donor in good health.

CDR3 sequence reads: CASSLWGGTGELFF. CDR3 bases: TGTGCCAGCAGTTTATGGGGAGGCACCGGGGAGCTGTTTTTT. J is TRBJ2-2 and V is TRBV27; possibly TRBD2 for D (6 bases). The germline CDR1 and CDR2 sequences are MNHEY and SMNVEV (reference sequence). This CDR3 comprises 14 residues. The germline V and J ends were trimmed by 1 base and 4 bases, with 7 bases remaining between them.